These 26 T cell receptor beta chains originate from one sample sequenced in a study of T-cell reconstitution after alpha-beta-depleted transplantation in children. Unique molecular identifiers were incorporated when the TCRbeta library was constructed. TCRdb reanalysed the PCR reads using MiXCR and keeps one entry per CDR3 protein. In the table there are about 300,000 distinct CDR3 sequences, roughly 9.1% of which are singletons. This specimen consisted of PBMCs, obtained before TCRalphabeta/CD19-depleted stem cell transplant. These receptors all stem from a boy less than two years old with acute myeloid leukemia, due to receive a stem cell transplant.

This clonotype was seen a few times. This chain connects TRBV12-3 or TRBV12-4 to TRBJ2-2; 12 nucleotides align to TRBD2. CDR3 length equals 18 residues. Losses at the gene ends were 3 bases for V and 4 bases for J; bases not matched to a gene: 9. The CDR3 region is CASSLARLAGAATGELFF. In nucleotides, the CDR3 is TGTGCCAGCAGTTTGGCCCGACTAGCGGGGGCGGCCACCGGGGAGCTGTTTTTT.

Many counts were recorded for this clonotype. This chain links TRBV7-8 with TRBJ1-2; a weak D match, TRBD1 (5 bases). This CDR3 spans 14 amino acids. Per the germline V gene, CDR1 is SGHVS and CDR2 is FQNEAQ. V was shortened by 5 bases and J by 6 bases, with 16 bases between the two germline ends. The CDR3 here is CASSPREGGDGYTF. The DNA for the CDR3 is TGTGCCAGCAGCCCCAGGGAGGGAGGGGATGGCTACACCTTC.

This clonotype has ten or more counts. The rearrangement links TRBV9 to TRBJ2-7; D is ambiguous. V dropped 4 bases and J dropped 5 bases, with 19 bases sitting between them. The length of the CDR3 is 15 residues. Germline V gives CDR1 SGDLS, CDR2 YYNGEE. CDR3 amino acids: CASSLSSQVVHEQYF. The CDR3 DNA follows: TGTGCCAGCAGCCTTAGCTCCCAAGTGGTCCACGAGCAGTACTTC.

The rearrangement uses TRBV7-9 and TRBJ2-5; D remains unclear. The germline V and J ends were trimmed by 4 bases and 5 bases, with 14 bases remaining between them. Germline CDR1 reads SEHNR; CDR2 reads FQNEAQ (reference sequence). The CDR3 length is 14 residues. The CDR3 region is CASSSQDGRETQYF. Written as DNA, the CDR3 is TGTGCCAGCAGCTCCCAAGACGGGCGGGAGACCCAGTACTTC. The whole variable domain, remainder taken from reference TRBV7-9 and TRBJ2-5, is DTGVSQNPRHKITKRGQNVTFRCDPISEHNRLYWYRQTLGQGPEFLTYFQNEAQLEKSRLLSDRFSAERPKGSFSTLEIQRTEQGDSAMYLCASSSQDGRETQYFGPGTRLLVL.

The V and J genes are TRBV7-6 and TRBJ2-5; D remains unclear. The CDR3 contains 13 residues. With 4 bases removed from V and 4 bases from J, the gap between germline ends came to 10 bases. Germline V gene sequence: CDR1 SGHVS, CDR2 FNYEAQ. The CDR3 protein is CASSYDSIETQYF. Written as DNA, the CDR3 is TGTGCCAGCAGCTACGACTCGATAGAGACCCAGTACTTC.

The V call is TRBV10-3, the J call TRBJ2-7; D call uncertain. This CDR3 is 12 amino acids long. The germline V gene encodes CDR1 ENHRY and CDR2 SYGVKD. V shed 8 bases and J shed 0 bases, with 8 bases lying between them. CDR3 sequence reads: CAIAQFSYEQYF. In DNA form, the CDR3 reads TGTGCCATCGCACAGTTCTCCTACGAGCAGTACTTC.

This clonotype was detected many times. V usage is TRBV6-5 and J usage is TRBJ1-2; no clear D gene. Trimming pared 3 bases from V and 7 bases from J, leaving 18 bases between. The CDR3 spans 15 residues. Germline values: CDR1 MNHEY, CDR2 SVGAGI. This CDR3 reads CASSYVGTKRSGYTF. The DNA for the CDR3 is TGTGCCAGCAGTTATGTGGGTACAAAGAGGAGTGGCTACACCTTC.

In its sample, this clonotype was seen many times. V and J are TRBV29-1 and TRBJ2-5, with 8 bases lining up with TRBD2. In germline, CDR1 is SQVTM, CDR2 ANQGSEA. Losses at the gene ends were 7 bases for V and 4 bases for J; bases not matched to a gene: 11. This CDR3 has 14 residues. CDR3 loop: CSGGGRLARETQYF. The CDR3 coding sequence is TGCAGCGGCGGGGGGCGACTAGCAAGAGAGACCCAGTACTTC.

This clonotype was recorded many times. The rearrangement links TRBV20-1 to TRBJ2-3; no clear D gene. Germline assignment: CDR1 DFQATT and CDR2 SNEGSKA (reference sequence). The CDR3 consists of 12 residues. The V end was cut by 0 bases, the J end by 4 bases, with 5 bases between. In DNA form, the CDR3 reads TGCAGTGCTAGAGATCGGGCAGATACGCAGTATTTT. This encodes CSARDRADTQYF.

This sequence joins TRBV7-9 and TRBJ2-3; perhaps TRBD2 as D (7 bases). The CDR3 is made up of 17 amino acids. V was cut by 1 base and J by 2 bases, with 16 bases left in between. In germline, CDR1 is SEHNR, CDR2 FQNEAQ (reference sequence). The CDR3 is CASSLVWRGPDTDTQYF. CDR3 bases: TGTGCCAGCAGCTTAGTGTGGCGGGGGCCCGACACAGATACGCAGTATTTT.

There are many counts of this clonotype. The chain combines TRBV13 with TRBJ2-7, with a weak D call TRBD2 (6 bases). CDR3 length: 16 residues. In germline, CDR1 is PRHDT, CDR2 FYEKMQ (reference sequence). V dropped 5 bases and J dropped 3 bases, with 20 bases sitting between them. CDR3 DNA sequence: TGTGCCAGCAGCCTAAGGAGATTGGGCGGGGACTACGAGCAGTACTTC. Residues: CASSLRRLGGDYEQYF.

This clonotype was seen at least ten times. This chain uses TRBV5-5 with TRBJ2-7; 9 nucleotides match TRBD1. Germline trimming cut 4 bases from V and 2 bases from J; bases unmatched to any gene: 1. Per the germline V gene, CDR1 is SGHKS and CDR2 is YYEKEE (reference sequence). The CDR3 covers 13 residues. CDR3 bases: TGTGCCAGCAGCCGACAGGGGGCCTACGAGCAGTACTTC. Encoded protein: CASSRQGAYEQYF.

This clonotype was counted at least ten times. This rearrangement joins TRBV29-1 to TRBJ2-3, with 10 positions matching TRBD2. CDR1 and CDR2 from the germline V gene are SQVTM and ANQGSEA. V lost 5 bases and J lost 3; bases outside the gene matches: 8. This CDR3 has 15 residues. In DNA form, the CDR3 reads TGCAGCGTTACTCCGGGACTAGCGAGAACAGATACGCAGTATTTT. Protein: CSVTPGLARTDTQYF.

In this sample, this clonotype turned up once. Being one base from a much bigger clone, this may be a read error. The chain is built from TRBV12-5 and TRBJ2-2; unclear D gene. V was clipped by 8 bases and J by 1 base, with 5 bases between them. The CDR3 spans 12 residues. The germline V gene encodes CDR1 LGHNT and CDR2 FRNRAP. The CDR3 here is CASIQNTGELFF. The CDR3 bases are TGTGCTAGTATACAGAACACCGGGGAGCTGTTTTTT.

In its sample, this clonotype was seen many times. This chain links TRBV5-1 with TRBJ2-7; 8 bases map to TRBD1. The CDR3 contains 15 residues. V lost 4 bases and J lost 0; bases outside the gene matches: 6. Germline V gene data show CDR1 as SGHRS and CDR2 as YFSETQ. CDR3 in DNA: TGCGCCAGCAGCGGCGGGACAGGATCCTCCTACGAGCAGTACTTC. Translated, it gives CASSGGTGSSYEQYF.

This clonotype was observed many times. CDR3 loop: CASSEALGSGSYNEQFF. DNA of the CDR3: TGTGCCAGCAGTGAAGCACTGGGGTCGGGCTCCTACAATGAGCAGTTCTTC. This chain connects TRBV25-1 to TRBJ2-1; D not resolved. CDR1 is MGHDK and CDR2 is SYGVNS in the germline V gene. This CDR3 has 17 residues. V was pared by 2 bases and J by 0 bases, with 14 bases between.

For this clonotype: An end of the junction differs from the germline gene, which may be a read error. In DNA, the CDR3 is TGTGCCAGGAGCTTCGGGCGGGTAAGAGAGACCCAGTACTTC. Translated: CARSFGRVRETQYF. The V and J genes are TRBV13 and TRBJ2-5, with D possibly matching TRBD2 (5 bases). The CDR3 totals 14 residues. Per germline, CDR1 PRHDT and CDR2 FYEKMQ (reference sequence).

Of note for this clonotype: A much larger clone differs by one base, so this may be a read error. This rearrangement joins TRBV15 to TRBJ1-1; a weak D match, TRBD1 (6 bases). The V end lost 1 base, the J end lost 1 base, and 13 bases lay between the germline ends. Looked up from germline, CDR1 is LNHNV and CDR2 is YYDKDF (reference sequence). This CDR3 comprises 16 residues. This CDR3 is CATSRAIGGRNTEAFF. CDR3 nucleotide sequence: TGTGCCACCAGCAGAGCTATAGGGGGTAGGAACACTGAAGCTTTCTTT.

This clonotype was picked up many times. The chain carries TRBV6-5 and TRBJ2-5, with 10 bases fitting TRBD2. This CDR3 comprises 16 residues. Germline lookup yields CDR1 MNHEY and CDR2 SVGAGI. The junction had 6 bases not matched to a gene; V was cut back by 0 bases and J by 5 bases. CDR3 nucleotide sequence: TGTGCCAGCAGTTACTCGGGAGCGGGGGGGCCCGAGACCCAGTACTTC. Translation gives CASSYSGAGGPETQYF.

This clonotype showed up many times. CDR3 sequence reads: CASTPAGDYNEQFF. As DNA, the CDR3 is TGCGCCAGCACCCCCGCCGGGGACTACAATGAGCAGTTCTTC. V is TRBV10-2 and J is TRBJ2-1, with D possibly matching TRBD2 (5 bases). With 7 bases removed from V and 3 bases from J, the gap between germline ends came to 13 bases. This CDR3 is 14 amino acids long. CDR1 is WSHSY and CDR2 is SAAADI in the germline V gene.

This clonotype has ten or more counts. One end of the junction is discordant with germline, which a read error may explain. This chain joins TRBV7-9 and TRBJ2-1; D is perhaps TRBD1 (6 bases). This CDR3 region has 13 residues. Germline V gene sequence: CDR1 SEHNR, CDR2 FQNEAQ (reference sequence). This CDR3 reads CASSPSRGNEQFF. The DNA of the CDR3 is TGTGCCAGCAGCCCTTCCAGGGGCAATGAGCAGTTCTTT. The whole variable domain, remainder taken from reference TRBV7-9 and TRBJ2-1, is DTGVSQNPRHKITKRGQNVTFRCDPISEHNRLYWYRQTLGQGPEFLTYFQNEAQLEKSRLLSDRFSAERPKGSFSTLEIQRTEQGDSAMYLCASSPSRGNEQFFGPGTRLTVL.

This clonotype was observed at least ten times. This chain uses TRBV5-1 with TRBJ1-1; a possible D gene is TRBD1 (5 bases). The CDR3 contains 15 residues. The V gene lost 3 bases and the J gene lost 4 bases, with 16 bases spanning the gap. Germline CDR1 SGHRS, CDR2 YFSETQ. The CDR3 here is CASSWPNGGGTEAFF. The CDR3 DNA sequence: TGCGCCAGCAGCTGGCCCAACGGGGGGGGCACTGAAGCTTTCTTT.

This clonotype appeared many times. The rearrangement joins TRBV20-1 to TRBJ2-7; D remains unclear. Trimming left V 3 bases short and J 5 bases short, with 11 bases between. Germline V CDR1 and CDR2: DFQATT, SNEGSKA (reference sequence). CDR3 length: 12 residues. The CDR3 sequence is CSARRKINEQYF. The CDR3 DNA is TGCAGTGCTAGGAGAAAAATAAACGAGCAGTACTTC.

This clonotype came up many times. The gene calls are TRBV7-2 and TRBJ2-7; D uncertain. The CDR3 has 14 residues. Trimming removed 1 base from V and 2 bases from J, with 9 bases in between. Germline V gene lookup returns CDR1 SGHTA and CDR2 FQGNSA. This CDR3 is CASSLVRRTYEQYF. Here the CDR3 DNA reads TGTGCCAGCAGCTTAGTAAGACGGACCTACGAGCAGTACTTC.

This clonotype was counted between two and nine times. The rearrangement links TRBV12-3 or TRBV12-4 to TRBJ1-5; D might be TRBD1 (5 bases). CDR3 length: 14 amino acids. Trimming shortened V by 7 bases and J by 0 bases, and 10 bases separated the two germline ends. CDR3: CASTRQSSNQPQHF. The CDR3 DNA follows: TGTGCCAGCACCAGACAGAGTAGCAATCAGCCCCAGCATTTT.

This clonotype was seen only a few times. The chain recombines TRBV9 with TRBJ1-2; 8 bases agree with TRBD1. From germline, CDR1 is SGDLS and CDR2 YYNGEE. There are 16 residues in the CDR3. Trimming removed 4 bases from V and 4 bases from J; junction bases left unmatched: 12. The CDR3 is CASSLLLGQAVYGYTF. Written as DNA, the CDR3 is TGTGCCAGCAGCCTCCTTCTGGGACAGGCCGTCTATGGCTACACCTTC.